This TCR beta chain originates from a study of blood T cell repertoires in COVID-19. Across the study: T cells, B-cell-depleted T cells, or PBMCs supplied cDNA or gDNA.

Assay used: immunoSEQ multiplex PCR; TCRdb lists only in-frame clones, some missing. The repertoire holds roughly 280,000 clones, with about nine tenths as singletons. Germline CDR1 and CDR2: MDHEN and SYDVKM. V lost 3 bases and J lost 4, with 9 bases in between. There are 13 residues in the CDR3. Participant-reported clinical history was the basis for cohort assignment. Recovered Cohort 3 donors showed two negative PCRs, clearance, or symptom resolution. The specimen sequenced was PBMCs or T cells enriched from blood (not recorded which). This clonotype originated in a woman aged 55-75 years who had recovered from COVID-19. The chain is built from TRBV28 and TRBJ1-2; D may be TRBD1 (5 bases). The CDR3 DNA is TGTGCCAGCAGTTTGGGGCGGAGCTATGGCTACACCTTC. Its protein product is CASSLGRSYGYTF.